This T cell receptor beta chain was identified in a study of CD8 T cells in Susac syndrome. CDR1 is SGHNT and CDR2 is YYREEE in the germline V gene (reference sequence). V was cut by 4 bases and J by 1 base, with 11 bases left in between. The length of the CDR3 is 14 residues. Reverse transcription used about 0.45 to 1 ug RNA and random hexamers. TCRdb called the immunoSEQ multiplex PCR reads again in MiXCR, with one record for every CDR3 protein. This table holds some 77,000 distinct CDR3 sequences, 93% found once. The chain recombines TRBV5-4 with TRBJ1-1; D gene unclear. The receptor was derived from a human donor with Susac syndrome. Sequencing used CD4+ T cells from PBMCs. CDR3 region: CASSGRPGNTEAFF. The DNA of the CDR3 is TGTGCCAGCAGCGGGCGTCCCGGGAACACTGAAGCTTTCTTT.